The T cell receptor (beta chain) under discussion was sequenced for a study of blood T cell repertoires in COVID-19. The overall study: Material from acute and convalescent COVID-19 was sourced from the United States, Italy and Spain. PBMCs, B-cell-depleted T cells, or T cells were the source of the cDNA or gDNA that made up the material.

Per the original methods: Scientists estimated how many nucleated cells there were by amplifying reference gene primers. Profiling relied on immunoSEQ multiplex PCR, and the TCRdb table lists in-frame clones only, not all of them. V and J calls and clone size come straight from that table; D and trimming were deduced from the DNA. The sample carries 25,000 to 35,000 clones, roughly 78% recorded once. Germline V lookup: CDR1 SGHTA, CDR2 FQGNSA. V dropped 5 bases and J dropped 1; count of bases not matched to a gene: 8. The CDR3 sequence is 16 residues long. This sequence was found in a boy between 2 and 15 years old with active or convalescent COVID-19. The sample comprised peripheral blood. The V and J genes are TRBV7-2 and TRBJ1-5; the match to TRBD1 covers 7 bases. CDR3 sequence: CASSLYRQGSNQPQHF. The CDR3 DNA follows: TGTGCCAGCAGCCTTTACCGACAGGGAAGCAATCAGCCCCAGCATTTT.